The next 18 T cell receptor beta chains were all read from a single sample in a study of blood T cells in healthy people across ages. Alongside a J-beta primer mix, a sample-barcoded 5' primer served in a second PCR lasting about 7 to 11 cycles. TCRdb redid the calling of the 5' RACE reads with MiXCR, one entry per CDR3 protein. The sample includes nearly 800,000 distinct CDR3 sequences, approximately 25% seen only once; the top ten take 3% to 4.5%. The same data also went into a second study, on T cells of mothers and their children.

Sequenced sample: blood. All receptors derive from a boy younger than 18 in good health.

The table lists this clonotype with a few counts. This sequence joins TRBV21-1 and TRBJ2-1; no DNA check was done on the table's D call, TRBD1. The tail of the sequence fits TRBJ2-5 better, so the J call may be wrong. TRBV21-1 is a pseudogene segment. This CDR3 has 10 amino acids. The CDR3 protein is CATQWGTQYF. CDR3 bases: TGTGCCACCCAGTGGGGGACCCAGTACTTC.

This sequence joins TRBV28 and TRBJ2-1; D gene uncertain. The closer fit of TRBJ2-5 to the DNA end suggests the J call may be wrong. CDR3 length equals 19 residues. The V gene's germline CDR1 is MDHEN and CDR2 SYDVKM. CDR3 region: CASSIIIVVETHWRETQYF. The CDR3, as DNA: TGTGCCAGCAGCATAATAATAGTGGTTGAGACTCACTGGAGAGAGACCCAGTACTTC.

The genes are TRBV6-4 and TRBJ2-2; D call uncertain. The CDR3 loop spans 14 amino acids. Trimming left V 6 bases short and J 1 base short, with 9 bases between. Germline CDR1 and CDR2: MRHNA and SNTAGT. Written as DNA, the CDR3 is TGTGCCAGCAGCTCCTCCTTGAACACCGGGGAGCTGTTTTTT. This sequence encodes CASSSSLNTGELFF.

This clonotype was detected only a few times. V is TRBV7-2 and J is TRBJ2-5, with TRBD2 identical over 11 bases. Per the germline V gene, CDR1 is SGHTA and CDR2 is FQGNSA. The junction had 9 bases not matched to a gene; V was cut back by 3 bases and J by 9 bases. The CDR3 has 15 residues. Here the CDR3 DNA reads TGTGCCAGCAGCTTTGGGACTAGCGGAACGAGGGCCCAGTACTTC. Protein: CASSFGTSGTRAQYF.

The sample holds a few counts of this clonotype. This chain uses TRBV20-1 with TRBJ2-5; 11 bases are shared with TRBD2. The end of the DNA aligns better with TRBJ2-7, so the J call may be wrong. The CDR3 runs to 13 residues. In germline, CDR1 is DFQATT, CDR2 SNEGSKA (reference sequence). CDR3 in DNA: TGCAGTGCCCTGGGACTAGCGGCCTACGAGCAGTACTTC. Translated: CSALGLAAYEQYF.

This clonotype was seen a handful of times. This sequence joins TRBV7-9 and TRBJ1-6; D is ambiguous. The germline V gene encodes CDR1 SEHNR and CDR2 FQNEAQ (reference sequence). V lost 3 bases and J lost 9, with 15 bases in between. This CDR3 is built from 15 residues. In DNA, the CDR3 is TGTGCCAGCAGCTTTTGGGCACACGAGGGTTCACCCCTCCACTTT. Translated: CASSFWAHEGSPLHF.

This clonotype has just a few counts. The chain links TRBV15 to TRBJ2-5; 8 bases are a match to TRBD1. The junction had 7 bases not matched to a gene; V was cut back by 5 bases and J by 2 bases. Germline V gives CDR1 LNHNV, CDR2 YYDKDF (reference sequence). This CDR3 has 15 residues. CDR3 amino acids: CATSRGQASQETQYF. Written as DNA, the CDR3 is TGTGCCACCAGCCGGGGACAGGCTTCACAAGAGACCCAGTACTTC.

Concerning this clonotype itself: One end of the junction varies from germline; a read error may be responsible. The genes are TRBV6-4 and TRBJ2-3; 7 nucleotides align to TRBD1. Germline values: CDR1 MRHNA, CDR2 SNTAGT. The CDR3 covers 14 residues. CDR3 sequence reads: CVSSETGGTDTQYF. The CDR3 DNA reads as TGTGTCAGCAGCGAAACAGGGGGCACAGATACGCAGTATTTT.

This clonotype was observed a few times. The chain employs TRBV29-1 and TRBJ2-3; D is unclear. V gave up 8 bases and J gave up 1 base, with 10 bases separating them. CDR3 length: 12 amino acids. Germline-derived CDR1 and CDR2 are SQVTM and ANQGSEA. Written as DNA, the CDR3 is TGCAGCCAACGACTTGGCACAGATACGCAGTATTTT. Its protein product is CSQRLGTDTQYF.

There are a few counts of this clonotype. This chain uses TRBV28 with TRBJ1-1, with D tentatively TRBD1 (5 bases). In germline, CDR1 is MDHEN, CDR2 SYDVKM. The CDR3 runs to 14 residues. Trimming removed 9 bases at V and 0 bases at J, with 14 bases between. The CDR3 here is CASLYGTVNTEAFF. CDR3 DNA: TGTGCCAGTCTATACGGGACGGTGAACACTGAAGCTTTCTTT.

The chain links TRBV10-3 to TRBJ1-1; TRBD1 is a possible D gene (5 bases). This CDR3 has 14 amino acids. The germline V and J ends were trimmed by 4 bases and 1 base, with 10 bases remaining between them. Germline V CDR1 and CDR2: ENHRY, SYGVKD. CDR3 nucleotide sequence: TGTGCCATCAGTGGGGCAGGGAGGAACACTGAAGCTTTCTTT. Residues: CAISGAGRNTEAFF.

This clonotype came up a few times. CDR3 DNA sequence: TGTGCCTCGAAAAGGGCAGATACGCAGTATTTT. Encoded protein: CASKRADTQYF. The chain couples TRBV6-2 or TRBV6-3 to TRBJ2-3; D is unresolved. The germline gives CDR1 MNHEY, CDR2 SVGEGT. The CDR3 totals 11 residues. The germline V and J ends were trimmed by 11 bases and 4 bases, with 10 bases remaining between them.

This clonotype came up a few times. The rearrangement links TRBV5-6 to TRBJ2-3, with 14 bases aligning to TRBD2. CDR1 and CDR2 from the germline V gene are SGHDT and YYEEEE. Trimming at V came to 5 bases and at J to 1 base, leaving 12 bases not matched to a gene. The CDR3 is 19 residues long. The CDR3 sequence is CASRQGTSGSVWGTDTQYF. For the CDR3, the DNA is TGTGCCAGCAGACAGGGGACTAGCGGGAGCGTGTGGGGCACAGATACGCAGTATTTT.

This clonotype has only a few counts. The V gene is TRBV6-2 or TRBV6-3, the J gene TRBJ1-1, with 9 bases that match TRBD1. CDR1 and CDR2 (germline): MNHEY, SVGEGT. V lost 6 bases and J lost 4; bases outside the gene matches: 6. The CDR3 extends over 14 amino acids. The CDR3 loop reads CASRGTGRGTEAFF. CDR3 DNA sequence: TGTGCCAGCAGGGGGACAGGGAGAGGCACTGAAGCTTTCTTT.

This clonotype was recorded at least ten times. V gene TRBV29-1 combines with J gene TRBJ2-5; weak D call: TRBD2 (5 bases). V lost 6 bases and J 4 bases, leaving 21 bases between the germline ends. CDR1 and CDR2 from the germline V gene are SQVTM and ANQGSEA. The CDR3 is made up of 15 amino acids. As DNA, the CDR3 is TGCAGCGTCGGCGGGCAGGAAAACTTCGGAGAGACCCAGTACTTC. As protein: CSVGGQENFGETQYF.

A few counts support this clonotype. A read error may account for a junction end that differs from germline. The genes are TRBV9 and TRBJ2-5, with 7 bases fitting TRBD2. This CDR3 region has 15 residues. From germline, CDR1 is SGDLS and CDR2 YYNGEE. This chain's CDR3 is CASSTTGTTAETRYF. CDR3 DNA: TGTGCCAGCAGCACTACCGGGACTACCGCGGAGACCCGGTACTTC.

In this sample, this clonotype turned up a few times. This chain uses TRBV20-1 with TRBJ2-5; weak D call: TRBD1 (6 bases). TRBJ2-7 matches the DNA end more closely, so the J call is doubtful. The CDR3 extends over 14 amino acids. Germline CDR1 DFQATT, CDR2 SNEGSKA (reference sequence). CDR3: CSARLQGTIYEQYF. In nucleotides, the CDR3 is TGCAGTGCTAGACTACAGGGAACCATCTACGAGCAGTACTTC.

CDR3 sequence: CASSSRARTTEAFF. The CDR3 DNA is TGTGCCAGCAGCTCCAGGGCCAGGACCACTGAAGCTTTCTTT. The chain employs TRBV7-2 and TRBJ1-1; weak D call: TRBD1 (5 bases). Germline assignment: CDR1 SGHTA and CDR2 FQGNSA. This CDR3 has 14 residues. The germline V and J ends were trimmed by 4 bases and 4 bases, with 13 bases remaining between them.